This TCR beta chain came from a study of memory CD4+ T cells and cytomegalovirus serostatus. Study overall: Healthy Belgian adult donors included roughly ten CMV-positive and 24 CMV-negative people. The study, taken as a whole, reports: A US-trained random forest predicted CMV serostatus with median AUC around 0.9.

Assay: immunoSEQ multiplex PCR; the TCRdb copy retains only in-frame clones and omits some. The top ten hold approximately 0.8% of the sample, which has 50,000 or so clones, 65% to 80% seen once. This clone showed up just a few times. Antigen: not known. Single viable CD3+CD4+CD8-CD45RO+ cells were sorted as the memory CD4+ T cells. The clonotype originates from an adult in good health and CMV-seronegative. The material sequenced was memory CD4+ T cells from blood.

CDR3 protein: CASSRGDREGDTQYF. The DNA for the CDR3 is TGTGCCAGCAGCAGGGGGGACAGGGAAGGAGATACGCAGTATTTT. The chain has TRBV7-9 and TRBJ2-3; 9 bases align to TRBD1. The length of the CDR3 is 15 residues. V was clipped by 5 bases and J by 5 bases; unmatched bases: 8. Germline values: CDR1 SEHNR, CDR2 FQNEAQ (reference sequence).